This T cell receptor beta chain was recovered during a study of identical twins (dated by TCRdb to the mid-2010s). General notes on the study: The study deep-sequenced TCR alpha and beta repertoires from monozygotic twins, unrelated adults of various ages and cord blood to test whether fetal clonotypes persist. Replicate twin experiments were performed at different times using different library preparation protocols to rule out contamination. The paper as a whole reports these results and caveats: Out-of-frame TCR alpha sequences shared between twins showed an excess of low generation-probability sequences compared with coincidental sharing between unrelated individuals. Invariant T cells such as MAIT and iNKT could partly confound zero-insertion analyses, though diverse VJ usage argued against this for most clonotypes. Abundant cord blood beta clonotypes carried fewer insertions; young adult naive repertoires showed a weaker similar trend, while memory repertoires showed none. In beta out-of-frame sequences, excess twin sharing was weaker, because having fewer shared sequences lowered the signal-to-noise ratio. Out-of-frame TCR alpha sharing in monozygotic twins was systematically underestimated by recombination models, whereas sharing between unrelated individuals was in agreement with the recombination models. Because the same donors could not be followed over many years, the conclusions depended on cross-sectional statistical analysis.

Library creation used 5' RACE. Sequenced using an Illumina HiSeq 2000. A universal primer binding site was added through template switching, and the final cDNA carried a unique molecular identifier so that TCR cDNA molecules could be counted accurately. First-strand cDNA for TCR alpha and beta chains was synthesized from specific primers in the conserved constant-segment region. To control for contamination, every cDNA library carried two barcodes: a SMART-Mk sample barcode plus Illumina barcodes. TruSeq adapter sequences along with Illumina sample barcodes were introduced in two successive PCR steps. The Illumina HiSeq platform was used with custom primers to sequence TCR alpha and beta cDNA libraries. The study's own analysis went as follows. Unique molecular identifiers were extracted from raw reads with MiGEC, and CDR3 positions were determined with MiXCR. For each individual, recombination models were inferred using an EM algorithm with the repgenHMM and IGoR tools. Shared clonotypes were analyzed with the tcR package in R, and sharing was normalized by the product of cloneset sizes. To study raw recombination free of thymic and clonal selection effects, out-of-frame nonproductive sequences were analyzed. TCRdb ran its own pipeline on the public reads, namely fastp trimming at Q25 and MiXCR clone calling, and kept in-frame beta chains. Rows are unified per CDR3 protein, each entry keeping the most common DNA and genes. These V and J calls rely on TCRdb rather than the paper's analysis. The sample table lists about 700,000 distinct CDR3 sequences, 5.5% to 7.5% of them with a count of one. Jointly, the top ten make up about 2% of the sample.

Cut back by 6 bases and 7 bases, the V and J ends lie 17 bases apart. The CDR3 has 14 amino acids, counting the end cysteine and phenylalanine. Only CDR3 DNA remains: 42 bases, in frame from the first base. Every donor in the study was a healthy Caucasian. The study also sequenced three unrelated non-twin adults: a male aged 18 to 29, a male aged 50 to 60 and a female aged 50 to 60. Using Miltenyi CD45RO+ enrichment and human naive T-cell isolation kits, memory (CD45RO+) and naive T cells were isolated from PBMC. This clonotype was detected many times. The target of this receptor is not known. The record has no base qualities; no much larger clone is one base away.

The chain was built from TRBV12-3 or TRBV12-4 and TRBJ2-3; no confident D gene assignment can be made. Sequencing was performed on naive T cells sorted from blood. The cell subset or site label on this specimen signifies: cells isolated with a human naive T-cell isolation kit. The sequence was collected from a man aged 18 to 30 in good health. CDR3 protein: CASSPHAVKNTQYF. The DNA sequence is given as TGTGCCAGCAGCCCCCATGCAGTTAAGAATACGCAGTATTTT.